What follows are 17 T cell receptor beta chains derived from one specimen sequenced in a study of blood T cell repertoires in COVID-19. Here immunoSEQ multiplex PCR was the method, and the copy in TCRdb shows in-frame clones only, minus some. The table has around 140,000 clones, 75% to 90% seen once. Sequencing used peripheral blood. The receptor set was obtained from an older man who had recovered from COVID-19.

This rearrangement joins TRBV27 to TRBJ2-5; 7 nucleotides line up with TRBD1. Per the germline V gene, CDR1 is MNHEY and CDR2 is SMNVEV (reference sequence). The ends lost 4 bases at V and 4 bases at J; junction bases unmatched: 12. The CDR3 contains 16 residues. The CDR3 sequence: CASSSTGAPQGETQYF. The CDR3 coding sequence is TGTGCCAGCAGTTCAACAGGGGCACCCCAGGGAGAGACCCAGTACTTC.

This chain links TRBV6-5 with TRBJ1-2; maybe TRBD1 (6 bases). Trimming cost V 6 bases and J 5 bases, with 16 bases left between them. The CDR3 contains 14 residues. Germline V CDR1 and CDR2: MNHEY, SVGAGI. CDR3 in amino acids: CASSPVDQGYGYTF. CDR3 DNA: TGTGCCAGCAGCCCCGTGGACCAGGGGTATGGCTACACCTTC.

The V gene is TRBV3-1 (or the pseudogene TRBV3-2), the J gene TRBJ2-3; 13 bases match TRBD2. The CDR3 spans 19 residues. The V gene end was trimmed by 1 base and the J gene end by 2 bases; junction bases not matched to a gene: 9. The V gene's germline CDR1 is LGHDT and CDR2 YNNKEL (reference sequence). This CDR3 reads CASSQGGGLAGVLTDTQYF. In nucleotides, the CDR3 is TGTGCCAGCAGCCAAGGGGGCGGACTAGCGGGAGTTCTCACAGATACGCAGTATTTT.

V and J are TRBV7-2 and TRBJ1-2; D gene ambiguous. Per the germline V gene, CDR1 is SGHTA and CDR2 is FQGNSA. This CDR3 has 14 residues. V was cut by 1 base and J by 7 bases, with 13 bases left in between. The CDR3 DNA sequence: TGTGCCAGCAGCTTAGGGTTTGGCGGCGGTGGCTACACCTTC. Translation gives CASSLGFGGGGYTF.

The chain combines TRBV3-1 (or the pseudogene TRBV3-2) with TRBJ2-7; 11 nucleotides agree with TRBD2. The V gene's germline CDR1 is LGHDT and CDR2 YNNKEL (reference sequence). The CDR3 extends over 14 amino acids. With V trimmed by 4 bases and J by 4 bases, 3 bases remained unmatched. CDR3 bases: TGTGCCAGCAGCCCTAGCGGGAGGAGGTACGAGCAGTACTTC. This translates into CASSPSGRRYEQYF.

The chain joins TRBV18 to TRBJ2-1; 7 bases fit TRBD2. With 5 bases clipped from V and 5 bases from J, the junction kept 3 bases outside the gene matches. The CDR3 length is 13 residues. Germline-derived CDR1 and CDR2 are KGHSH and LQKENI. CDR3 nucleotides: TGTGCCAGCTCAACCGGGACTAACAATGAGCAGTTCTTC. Amino acids: CASSTGTNNEQFF.

V gene TRBV9 combines with J gene TRBJ1-1; D is undetermined. The germline V gene encodes CDR1 SGDLS and CDR2 YYNGEE. Trimming removed 2 bases from V and 1 base from J, with 9 bases in between. There are 14 residues in the CDR3. The CDR3 bases are TGTGCCAGCAGCGTCTCCACATCGAACACTGAAGCTTTCTTT. It encodes CASSVSTSNTEAFF. Full variable domain (outside the CDR3, taken from reference TRBV9 and TRBJ1-1): DSGVTQTPKHLITATGQRVTLRCSPRSGDLSVYWYQQSLDQGLQFLIQYYNGEERAKGNILERFSAQQFPDLHSELNLSSLELGDSALYFCASSVSTSNTEAFFGQGTRLTVV.

This sequence joins TRBV6-5 and TRBJ2-7; 9 bases match TRBD1. CDR3 length: 15 amino acids. J lost 4 bases, V lost 6 bases, and 10 bases had no gene match. Looked up from germline, CDR1 is MNHEY and CDR2 is SVGAGI. The chain's CDR3 is CASRSGLGQGYEQYF. The CDR3 DNA sequence: TGTGCCAGCAGGTCGGGTCTGGGACAGGGATACGAGCAGTACTTC.

With regard to this clone: The sample has other DNA sequences that encode this CDR3 too. V usage is TRBV2 and J usage is TRBJ2-2; 8 nucleotides match TRBD1. The germline V gene has CDR1 SNHLY and CDR2 FYNNEI. After removal of 6 bases from V and 6 bases from J, the junction contained 3 bases not matched to a gene. The CDR3 length is 13 residues. CDR3 nucleotide sequence: TGTGCCAGCAGCCCGACAGGGGCCGGGGAGCTGTTTTTT. Protein sequence: CASSPTGAGELFF.

This sequence joins TRBV10-2 and TRBJ2-1; a weak D match, TRBD2 (6 bases). This CDR3 comprises 13 residues. The germline CDR1 and CDR2 sequences are WSHSY and SAAADI. Trimming shortened V by 8 bases and J by 3 bases, and 11 bases separated the two germline ends. The CDR3 here is CASGTEDYNEQFF. The DNA of the CDR3 is TGCGCCAGCGGGACTGAAGACTACAATGAGCAGTTCTTC.

The V gene is TRBV4-1, the J gene TRBJ1-1; D gene ambiguous. CDR1 is MGHRA and CDR2 is YSYEKL in the germline V gene. V shed 3 bases and J shed 1 base, with 6 bases lying between them. This CDR3 comprises 13 residues. The CDR3 protein is CASSQAPNTEAFF. The DNA of the CDR3 is TGCGCCAGCAGCCAGGCCCCGAACACTGAAGCTTTCTTT.

The chain is built from TRBV5-1 and TRBJ1-2; D gene ambiguous. Trimming stripped 6 bases from V and 4 bases from J, with 10 bases between. The CDR3 contains 12 residues. The germline V gene has CDR1 SGHRS and CDR2 YFSETQ. The CDR3 bases are TGCGCCAGCAAGAACACCTCCTATGGCTACACCTTC. It is translated as CASKNTSYGYTF.

The genes are TRBV6-2 or TRBV6-3 and TRBJ2-6, with 7 bases lining up with TRBD2. Unmatched junction bases numbered 1, after V lost 0 bases and J lost 2 bases. Germline CDR1 MNHEY, CDR2 SVGEGT. The CDR3 runs 16 residues. The CDR3 DNA reads TGTGCCAGCAGTTACTCGGGAGGGACTGGGGCCAACGTCCTGACTTTC. Translating gives CASSYSGGTGANVLTF.

This clone was counted only a few times. The chain carries TRBV5-1 and TRBJ1-4, with D perhaps matching TRBD1 (6 bases). The length of the CDR3 is 15 residues. Trimming took off 7 bases at V and 0 bases at J, with 13 bases between the two ends. CDR1 and CDR2 from the germline V gene are SGHRS and YFSETQ. CDR3 sequence reads: CASGPGTPTNEKLFF. The DNA of the CDR3 is TGCGCCAGCGGCCCAGGGACACCAACTAATGAAAAACTGTTTTTT.

As DNA, the CDR3 is TGTGCCAGTAGTCTTCGACAGGGGATGAACACTGAAGCTTTCTTT. It specifies CASSLRQGMNTEAFF. The gene calls are TRBV19 and TRBJ1-1, with 8 bases fitting TRBD1. This CDR3 region has 15 residues. Per the germline V gene, CDR1 is LNHDA and CDR2 is SQIVND (reference sequence). Trimming removed 5 bases from V and 0 bases from J; junction bases left unmatched: 5.

The J gene is TRBJ2-7, the V gene TRBV29-1; 10 nucleotides agree with TRBD2. V was pared by 5 bases and J by 5 bases, with 15 bases of the junction left unmatched. Germline V gene sequence: CDR1 SQVTM, CDR2 ANQGSEA. The CDR3 totals 16 residues. CDR3 DNA sequence: TGCAGCGTTCTCACGGAGGTAGGGACTAGCGAGGACGAGCAGTACTTC. Its protein is CSVLTEVGTSEDEQYF.

The chain combines TRBV21-1 with TRBJ2-4; the table calls TRBD2, which could not be checked here. TRBV21-1 is a pseudogene segment. The CDR3 contains 16 residues. The CDR3 coding sequence is TGTGCCAGCCGCGGGAGCGTACTATACCAAAAAAACATTCAGTACTTC. Translating gives CASRGSVLYQKNIQYF.